The rows below give T cell receptor beta chains drawn from one sample of a study of T-cell reconstitution after alpha-beta-depleted transplantation in children. TCRdb re-called the PCR reads with MiXCR, one entry per CDR3 protein. The table has almost 250,000 distinct CDR3 sequences, around 25% seen once; the top ten hold 2.6%. The sequencing here drew on PBMCs, taken before TCRalphabeta/CD19-depleted stem cell transplant. These receptors originate from a girl aged 2-10 years with Fanconi anemia, due to receive a stem cell transplant. Both conserved end residues are part of each CDR3. A D gene is named only where the DNA matches it firmly. Size tells how often a clone was seen (once, few, many) or the class of an expanded clone, and some rows leave it out.

DNA	CDR3	J	D	size	V
TGTGCCAGCAGCTTAACTCCCGGGATCAGCACTGAAGCTTTCTTT	CASSLTPGISTEAFF	TRBJ1-1	-	many	TRBV7-3
TGCAGTGCTCGGGGACTAGCCACTTTCTACGAGCAGTACTTC	CSARGLATFYEQYF	TRBJ2-7	TRBD2	-	TRBV20-1
TGTGCCAGCAGCAAAGGGGGGAACACTGAAGCTTTCTTT	CASSKGGNTEAFF	TRBJ1-1	-	once	TRBV21-1
TGCGCCAGCAGCCAAGTGCGGGGGGGCCAAGATACGCAGTATTTT	CASSQVRGGQDTQYF	TRBJ2-3	TRBD2	-	TRBV4-1
TGTGCCAGCAGTTTTGGGTTCAGGGGGACCAGGGGGCAAAACTATGGCTACACCTTC	CASSFGFRGTRGQNYGYTF	TRBJ1-2	TRBD1	-	TRBV28
-	CSVATGSLGTEVFF	TRBJ1-1	-	few	TRBV29-1
TGCAGTGCTTCAGGGACTAGCGGGGGGGCCACCTACGAGCAGTACTTC	CSASGTSGGATYEQYF	TRBJ2-7	TRBD2	-	TRBV20-1
TGCGCCAGCAGCTTGGCGCCTGATAGCACAGATACGCAGTATTTT	CASSLAPDSTDTQYF	TRBJ2-3	-	few	TRBV5-1
TGCAGCGTTGTCTTGGCGGGAGGGTTCTACGAGCAGTACTTC	CSVVLAGGFYEQYF	TRBJ2-7	TRBD2	-	TRBV29-1
TGCGCCAGCAGCTCCTCAGGGGGACCCTATGGCTACACCTTC	CASSSSGGPYGYTF	TRBJ1-2	TRBD1	many	TRBV5-1
TGTGCCAGCAGCCTTGCAAGCGGGAGCAGGAAGCAGTTCTTC	CASSLASGSRKQFF	TRBJ2-1	TRBD2	-	TRBV5-6
TGCAGTGCTAGGGGACAGTCATGGGGCTACACCTTC	CSARGQSWGYTF	TRBJ1-2	TRBD1	many	TRBV20-1
TGTGCCAGCAGCGTTAGGGCTAGCGGCTCTAGCACAGATACGCAGTATTTT	CASSVRASGSSTDTQYF	TRBJ2-3	TRBD2	many	TRBV9
TGCAGCGTTGCCGGGGCAGAGACCCAGTACTTC	CSVAGAETQYF	TRBJ2-5	-	many	TRBV29-1
TGTGCCAGCAGTTATTGGTCGGGGGCGAACACCGGGGAGCTGTTTTTT	CASSYWSGANTGELFF	TRBJ2-2	-	many	TRBV6-5
TGTGCCAGCAGCCAATGGACTAGTAGGGAGAACGGGGAGCTGTTTTTT	CASSQWTSRENGELFF	TRBJ2-2	TRBD2	-	TRBV3-1
TGTGCCAGCAGTTTACGGCAGTCTCATCAGCCCCAGCATTTT	CASSLRQSHQPQHF	TRBJ1-5	-	many	TRBV27
TGCAGCGTGGGGCAGAGCACAGATACGCAGTATTTT	CSVGQSTDTQYF	TRBJ2-3	-	many	TRBV29-1
TGCAGTGCTAGAGATAGTATCGCTGAACCCTACGAGCAGTACTTC	CSARDSIAEPYEQYF	TRBJ2-7	-	-	TRBV20-1
TGTGCCAGCAGTTCCGGGAGTAACAATGAGCAGTTCTTC	CASSSGSNNEQFF	TRBJ2-1	-	-	TRBV25-1